This T cell receptor (beta chain) was retrieved from a study of blood T cell repertoires in COVID-19. Across the study: The study drew acute and convalescent COVID-19 samples from the United States, Italy and Spain. PBMCs, B-cell-depleted T cells, or T cells provided the cDNA or gDNA that made up the material.

Only in-frame clones appear in the TCRdb table, and some are missing; sequencing was by immunoSEQ multiplex PCR. The data contain about 43,000 clones, 80% to 90% of them singletons. This CDR3 region has 12 residues. Trimming took off 10 bases at V and 3 bases at J, with 10 bases between the two ends. Looked up from germline, CDR1 is MDHEN and CDR2 is SYDVKM. This clone showed up just once. The specimen was peripheral blood. The V gene is TRBV28, the J gene TRBJ1-5; the D is unclear. The clonotype was recovered from a man aged 55 to 70 with active COVID-19. CDR3 nucleotide sequence: TGTGCCACCCTGAGGGTCAATCAGCCCCAGCATTTT. Protein sequence: CATLRVNQPQHF.